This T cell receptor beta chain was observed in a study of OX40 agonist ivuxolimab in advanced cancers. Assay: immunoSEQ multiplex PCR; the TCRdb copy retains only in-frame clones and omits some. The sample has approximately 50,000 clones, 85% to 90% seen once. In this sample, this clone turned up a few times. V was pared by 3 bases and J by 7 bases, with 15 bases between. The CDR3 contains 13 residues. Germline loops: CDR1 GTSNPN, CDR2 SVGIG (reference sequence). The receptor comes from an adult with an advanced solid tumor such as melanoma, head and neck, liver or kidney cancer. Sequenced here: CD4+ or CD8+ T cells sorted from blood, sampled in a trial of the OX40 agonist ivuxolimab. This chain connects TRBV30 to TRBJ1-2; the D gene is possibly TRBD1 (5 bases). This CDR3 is CAWRAGGRVGYTF. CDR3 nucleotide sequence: TGTGCCTGGAGGGCGGGGGGGAGGGTTGGCTACACCTTC.